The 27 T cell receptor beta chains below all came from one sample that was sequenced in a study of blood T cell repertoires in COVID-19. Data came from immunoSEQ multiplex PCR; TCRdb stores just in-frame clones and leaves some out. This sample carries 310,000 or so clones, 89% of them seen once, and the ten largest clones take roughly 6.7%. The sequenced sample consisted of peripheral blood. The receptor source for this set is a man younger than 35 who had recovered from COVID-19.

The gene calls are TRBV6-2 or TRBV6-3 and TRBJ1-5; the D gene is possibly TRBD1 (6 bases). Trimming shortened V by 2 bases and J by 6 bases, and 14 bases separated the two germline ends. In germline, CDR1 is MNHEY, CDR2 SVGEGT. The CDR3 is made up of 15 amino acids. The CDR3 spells CASSYPTRGGQPQHF. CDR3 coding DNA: TGTGCCAGCAGTTACCCTACAAGAGGGGGTCAGCCCCAGCATTTT.

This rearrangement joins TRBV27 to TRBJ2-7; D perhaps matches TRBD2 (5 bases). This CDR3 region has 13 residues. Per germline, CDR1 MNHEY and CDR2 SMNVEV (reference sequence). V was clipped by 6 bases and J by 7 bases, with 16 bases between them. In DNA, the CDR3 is TGTGCCAGCAGAGCCCCCGGGGTGCGAGAGCAGTACTTC. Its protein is CASRAPGVREQYF.

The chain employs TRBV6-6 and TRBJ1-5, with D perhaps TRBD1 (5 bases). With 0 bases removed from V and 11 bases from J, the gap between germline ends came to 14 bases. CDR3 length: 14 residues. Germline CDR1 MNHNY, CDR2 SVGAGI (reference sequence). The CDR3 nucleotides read TGTGCCAGCAGTTACTCGATGTGGGGCGAGTCCCAGCATTTT. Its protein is CASSYSMWGESQHF.

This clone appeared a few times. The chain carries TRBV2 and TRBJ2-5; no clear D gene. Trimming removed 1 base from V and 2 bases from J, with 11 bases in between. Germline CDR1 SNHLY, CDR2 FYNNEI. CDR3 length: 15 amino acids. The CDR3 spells CASSEVWSTQETQYF. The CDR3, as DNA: TGTGCCAGCAGTGAAGTTTGGAGTACTCAAGAGACCCAGTACTTC.

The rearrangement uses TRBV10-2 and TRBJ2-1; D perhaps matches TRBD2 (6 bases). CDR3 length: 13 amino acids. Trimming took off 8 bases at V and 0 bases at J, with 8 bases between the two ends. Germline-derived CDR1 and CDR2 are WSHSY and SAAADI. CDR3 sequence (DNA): TGCGCCAGCGCGACTAGCTCCTACAATGAGCAGTTCTTC. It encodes CASATSSYNEQFF.

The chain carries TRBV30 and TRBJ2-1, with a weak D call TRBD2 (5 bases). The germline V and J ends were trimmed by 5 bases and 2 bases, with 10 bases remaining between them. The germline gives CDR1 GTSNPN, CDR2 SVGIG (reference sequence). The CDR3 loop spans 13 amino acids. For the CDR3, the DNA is TGTGCCTGGGCGAGGGCAACCTACAATGAGCAGTTCTTC. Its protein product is CAWARATYNEQFF.

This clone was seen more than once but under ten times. Here the CDR3 DNA reads TGTGCCAGTAGTATACTACAGGGGTTCAACTATGGCTACACCTTC. Protein product: CASSILQGFNYGYTF. The gene calls are TRBV19 and TRBJ1-2; 7 bases align to TRBD1. V shed 2 bases and J 2 bases; nucleotides not matched to a gene: 5. This CDR3 is 15 amino acids long. Germline CDR1 is LNHDA and CDR2 is SQIVND (reference sequence).

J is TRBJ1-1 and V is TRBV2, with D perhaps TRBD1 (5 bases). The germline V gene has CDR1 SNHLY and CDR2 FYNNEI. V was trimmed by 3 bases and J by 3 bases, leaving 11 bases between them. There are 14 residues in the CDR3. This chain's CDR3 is CASSEGGVYTEAFF. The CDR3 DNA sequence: TGTGCCAGCAGTGAGGGGGGAGTGTACACTGAAGCTTTCTTT.

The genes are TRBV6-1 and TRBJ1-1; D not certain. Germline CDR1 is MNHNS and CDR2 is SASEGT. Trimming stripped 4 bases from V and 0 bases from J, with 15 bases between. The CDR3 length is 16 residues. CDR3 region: CASSGIRGKMNTEAFF. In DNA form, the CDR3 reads TGTGCCAGCAGTGGTATCCGGGGAAAGATGAACACTGAAGCTTTCTTT.

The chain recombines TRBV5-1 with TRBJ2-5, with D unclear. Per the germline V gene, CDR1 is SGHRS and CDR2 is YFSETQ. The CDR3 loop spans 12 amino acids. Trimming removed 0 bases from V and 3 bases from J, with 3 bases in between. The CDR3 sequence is CASSLAEETQYF. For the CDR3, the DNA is TGCGCCAGCAGCTTGGCCGAAGAGACCCAGTACTTC. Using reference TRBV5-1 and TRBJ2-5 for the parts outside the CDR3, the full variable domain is KAGVTQTPRYLIKTRGQQVTLSCSPISGHRSVSWYQQTPGQGLQFLFEYFSETQRNKGNFPGRFSGRQFSNSRSEMNVSTLELGDSALYLCASSLAEETQYFGPGTRLLVL.

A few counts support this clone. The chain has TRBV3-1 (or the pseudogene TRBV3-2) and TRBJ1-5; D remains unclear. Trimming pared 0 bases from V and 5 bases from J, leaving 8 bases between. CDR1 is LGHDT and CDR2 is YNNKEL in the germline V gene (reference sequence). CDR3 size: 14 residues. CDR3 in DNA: TGTGCCAGCAGCCAAGATTTGAGCGATCAGCCCCAGCATTTT. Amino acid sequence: CASSQDLSDQPQHF.

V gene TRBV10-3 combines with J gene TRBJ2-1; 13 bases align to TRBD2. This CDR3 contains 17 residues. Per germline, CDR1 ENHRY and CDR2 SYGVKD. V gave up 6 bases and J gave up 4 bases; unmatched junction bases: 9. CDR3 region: CAIRPGTSGVPYNEQFF. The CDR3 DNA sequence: TGTGCCATCAGACCTGGGACTAGCGGGGTGCCTTACAATGAGCAGTTCTTC.

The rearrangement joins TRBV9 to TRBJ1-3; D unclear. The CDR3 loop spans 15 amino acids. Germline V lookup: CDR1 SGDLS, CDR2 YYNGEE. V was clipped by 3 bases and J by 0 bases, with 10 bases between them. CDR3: CASSAYGSSGNTIYF. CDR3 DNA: TGTGCCAGCAGCGCGTACGGTAGCTCTGGAAACACCATATATTTT.

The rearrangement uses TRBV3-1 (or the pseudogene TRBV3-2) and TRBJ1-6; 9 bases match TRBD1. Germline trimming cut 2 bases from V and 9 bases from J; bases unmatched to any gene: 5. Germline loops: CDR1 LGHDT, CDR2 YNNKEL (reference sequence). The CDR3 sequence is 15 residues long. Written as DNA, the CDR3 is TGTGCCAGCAGCCAAAACACAGGGGGCAGTTCACCCCTCCACTTT. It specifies CASSQNTGGSSPLHF.

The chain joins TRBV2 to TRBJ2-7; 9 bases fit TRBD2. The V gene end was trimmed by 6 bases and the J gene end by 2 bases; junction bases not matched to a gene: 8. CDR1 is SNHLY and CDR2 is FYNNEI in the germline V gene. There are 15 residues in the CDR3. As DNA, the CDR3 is TGTGCCAGCAGGCCGGATAGCGGGGGCACCTACGAGCAGTACTTC. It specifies CASRPDSGGTYEQYF.

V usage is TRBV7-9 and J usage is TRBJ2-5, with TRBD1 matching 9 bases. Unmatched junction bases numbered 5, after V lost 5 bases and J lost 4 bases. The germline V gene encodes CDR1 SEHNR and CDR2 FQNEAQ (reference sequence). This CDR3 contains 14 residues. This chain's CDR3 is CASSQTGGPETQYF. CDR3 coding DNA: TGTGCCAGCAGCCAAACAGGGGGCCCAGAGACCCAGTACTTC. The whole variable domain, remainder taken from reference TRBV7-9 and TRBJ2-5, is DTGVSQNPRHKITKRGQNVTFRCDPISEHNRLYWYRQTLGQGPEFLTYFQNEAQLEKSRLLSDRFSAERPKGSFSTLEIQRTEQGDSAMYLCASSQTGGPETQYFGPGTRLLVL.

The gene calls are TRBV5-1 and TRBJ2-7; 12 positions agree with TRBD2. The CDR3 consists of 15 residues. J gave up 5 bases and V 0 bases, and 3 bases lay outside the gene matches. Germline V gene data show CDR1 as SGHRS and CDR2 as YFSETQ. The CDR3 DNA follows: TGCGCCAGCAGCTTGGGCGGACTAGCGGGAAACGAGCAGTACTTC. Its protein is CASSLGGLAGNEQYF.

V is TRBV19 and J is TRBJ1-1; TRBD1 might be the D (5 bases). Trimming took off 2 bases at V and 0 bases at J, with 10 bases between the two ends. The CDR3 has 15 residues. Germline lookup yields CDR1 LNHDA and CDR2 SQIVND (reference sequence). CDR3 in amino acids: CASSIQGAMNTEAFF. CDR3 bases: TGTGCCAGTAGTATACAAGGGGCCATGAACACTGAAGCTTTCTTT.

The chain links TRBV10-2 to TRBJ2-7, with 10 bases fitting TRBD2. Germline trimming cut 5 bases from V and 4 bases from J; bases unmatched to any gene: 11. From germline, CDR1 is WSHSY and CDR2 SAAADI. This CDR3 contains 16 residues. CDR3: CASSFPPGLANYEQYF. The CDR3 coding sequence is TGCGCCAGCAGTTTCCCCCCGGGACTAGCGAATTACGAGCAGTACTTC.

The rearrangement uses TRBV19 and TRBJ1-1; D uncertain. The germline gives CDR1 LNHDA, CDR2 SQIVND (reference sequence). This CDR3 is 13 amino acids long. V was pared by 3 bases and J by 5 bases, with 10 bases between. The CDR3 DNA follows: TGTGCCAGTAGTATCGGGGTGGGTACTGAAGCTTTCTTT. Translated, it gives CASSIGVGTEAFF.

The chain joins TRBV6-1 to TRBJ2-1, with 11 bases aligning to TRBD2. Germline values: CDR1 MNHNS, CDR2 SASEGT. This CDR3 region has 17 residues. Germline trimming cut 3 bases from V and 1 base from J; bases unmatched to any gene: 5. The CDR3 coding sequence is TGTGCCAGCAGTGATCGGATAGCGGGAGGGTCCTACAATGAGCAGTTCTTC. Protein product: CASSDRIAGGSYNEQFF.

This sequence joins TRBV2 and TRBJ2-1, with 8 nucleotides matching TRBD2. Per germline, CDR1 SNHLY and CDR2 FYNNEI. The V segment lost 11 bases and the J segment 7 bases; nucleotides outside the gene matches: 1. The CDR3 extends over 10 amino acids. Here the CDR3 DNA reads TGTGCCCCGGGGGGGAATGAGCAGTTCTTC. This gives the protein CAPGGNEQFF.

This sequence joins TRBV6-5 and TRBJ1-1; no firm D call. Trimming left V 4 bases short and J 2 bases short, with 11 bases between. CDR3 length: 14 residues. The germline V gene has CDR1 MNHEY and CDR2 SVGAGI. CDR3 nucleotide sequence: TGTGCCAGCAGTTCAGGACTGAGCAACACTGAAGCTTTCTTT. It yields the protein CASSSGLSNTEAFF.

CDR3 sequence (DNA): TGTGCCAGCAGCTCAGCGAACACCGGGGAGCTGTTTTTT. Protein: CASSSANTGELFF. This chain joins TRBV6-2 or TRBV6-3 and TRBJ2-2, with D unresolved. The V gene lost 6 bases and the J gene lost 0 bases, with 5 bases spanning the gap. The germline CDR1 and CDR2 sequences are MNHEY and SVGEGT. The CDR3 runs 13 residues.

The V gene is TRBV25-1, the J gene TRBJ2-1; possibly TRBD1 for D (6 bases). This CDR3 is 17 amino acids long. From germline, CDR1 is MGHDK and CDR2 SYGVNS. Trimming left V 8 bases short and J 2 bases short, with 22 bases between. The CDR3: CASRQSSAGDTYNEQFF. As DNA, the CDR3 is TGTGCCAGCCGACAATCTTCCGCTGGGGACACCTACAATGAGCAGTTCTTC.

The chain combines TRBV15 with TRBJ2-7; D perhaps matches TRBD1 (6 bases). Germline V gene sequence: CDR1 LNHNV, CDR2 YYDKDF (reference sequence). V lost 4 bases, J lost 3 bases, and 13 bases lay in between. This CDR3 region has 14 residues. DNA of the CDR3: TGTGCCACCAGCATGGCAGGGGCAGGCTACGAGCAGTACTTC. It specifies CATSMAGAGYEQYF.

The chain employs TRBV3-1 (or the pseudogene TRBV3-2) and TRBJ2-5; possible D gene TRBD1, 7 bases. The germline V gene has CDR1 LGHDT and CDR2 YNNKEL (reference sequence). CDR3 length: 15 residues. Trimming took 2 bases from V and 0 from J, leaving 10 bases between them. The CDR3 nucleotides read TGTGCCAGCAGCCAACCAGGGGGGTACCAAGAGACCCAGTACTTC. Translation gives CASSQPGGYQETQYF.